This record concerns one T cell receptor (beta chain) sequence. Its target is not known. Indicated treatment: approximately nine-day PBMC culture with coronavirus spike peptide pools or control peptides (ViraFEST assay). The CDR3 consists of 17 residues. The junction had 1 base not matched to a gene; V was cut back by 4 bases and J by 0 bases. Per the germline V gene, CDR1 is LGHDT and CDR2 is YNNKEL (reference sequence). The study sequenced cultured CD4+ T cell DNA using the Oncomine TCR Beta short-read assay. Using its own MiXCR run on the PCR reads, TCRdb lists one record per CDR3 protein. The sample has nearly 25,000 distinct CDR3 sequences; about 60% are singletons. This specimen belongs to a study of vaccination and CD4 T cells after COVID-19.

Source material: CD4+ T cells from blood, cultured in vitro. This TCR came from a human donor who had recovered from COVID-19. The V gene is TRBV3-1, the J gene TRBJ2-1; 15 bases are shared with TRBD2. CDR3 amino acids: CASSRGLAGGSYNEQFF. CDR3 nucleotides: TGTGCCAGCAGCCGGGGACTAGCGGGAGGCTCCTACAATGAGCAGTTCTTC.